This T cell receptor (beta chain) was documented in a study of beta chain features in type 1 diabetes. Study details: Across all samples, over 85 million sorted cells were examined. Study-level points and caveats: People with Type 1 diabetes carried modestly yet significantly shorter TCRB CDR3s in all four CD4+ subsets. Highly expressing activated T cells could be over-counted with a cDNA template.

Sorting based on CD45RO/CCR7/CD25/CD127/CD95/CD27 separated CD4+ naive, central memory, regulatory and stem cell-like memory cells. The CDR3 extends over 13 amino acids. Trimming shortened V by 5 bases and J by 5 bases, and 9 bases separated the two germline ends. CDR1 is MGHDK, CDR2 SYGVNS, per germline. The isolated RNA, all of it, was reverse transcribed, so expressed TCRB transcripts were what got sequenced. Naive, central memory and regulatory T cell samples came to a mean of roughly 4 million reads. The table came from immunoSEQ multiplex PCR; TCRdb's copy has only in-frame clones and leaves some out. The table includes 240,000 or so clones, roughly 22% detected once. This clone has only a few counts. Antigen specificity is unknown.

This chain joins TRBV25-1 and TRBJ2-2; no clear D gene. The TCR sequence derives from a woman between 40 and 55 years old with type 1 diabetes. Sequenced input: naive CD4+ T cells from blood. The chain's CDR3 is CASSPRRTGELFF. The CDR3, as DNA: TGTGCCAGCAGTCCGCGTCGGACCGGGGAGCTGTTTTTT.